This T cell receptor (beta chain) originates from a study of cytomegalovirus exposure and HLA in healthy donors. About the research overall: Out of roughly 200 million T cells, an earlier analysis found about 100 million unique TCR beta sequences in total. Notes on the study in general: In all likelihood, a cluster of highly shared sequence variants was a sequencing artifact. Analysis was carried out at a later point, and it linked a missense DCLRE1C variant to TCR beta V- and J-gene trimming.

With 60 Vbeta and 13 Jbeta primers, the PCR was carried out. TCRdb's copy holds only in-frame clones and misses some; the assay was immunoSEQ multiplex PCR. The sample records about 170,000 clones, more than 80% being singletons. As to this clone: Its antigen is unknown.

These donors counted as nominally healthy when sampled, but unrecorded immune exposures were likely. Sample: PBMCs. The receptor's source is a male donor in good health and CMV-seronegative.

The CDR3 sequence: CASGLSANEQFF. CDR3 bases: TGTGCCAGCGGGCTTAGCGCCAATGAGCAGTTCTTC. This rearrangement joins TRBV6-6 to TRBJ2-1; tentative D call: TRBD2 (5 bases). V was trimmed by 8 bases and J by 6 bases, leaving 11 bases between them. The CDR3 runs 12 residues. The germline V gene has CDR1 MNHNY and CDR2 SVGAGI (reference sequence).